This passage covers 14 T cell receptor beta chains from one sample sequenced in a study of T cell repertoires in cytomegalovirus infection. TCRdb re-derived calls from the reads in MiXCR, one entry per CDR3 protein. The sample includes around 710,000 distinct CDR3 sequences, under 35% of them seen just once. Antigen specificity for these receptors is unknown. The specimen was cultured CD8+ T cells from PBMCs, collected from culture after CMV antigen stimulation. Receptors originate from a human donor in good health (CMV status not recorded). Some clones in this sample may be carry-over from other donors' samples.

V is TRBV7-2 and J is TRBJ2-7, with a weak D call TRBD2 (6 bases). Germline CDR1 and CDR2: SGHTA and FQGNSA. V was clipped by 5 bases and J by 5 bases, with 10 bases between them. The CDR3 has 12 residues. The CDR3 coding sequence is TGTGCCAGCAGCGCCGGGACTGACGAGCAGTACTTC. Its protein product is CASSAGTDEQYF.

The chain combines TRBV3-1 with TRBJ2-3, with a weak D call TRBD1 (5 bases). This CDR3 spans 18 amino acids. Trimming left V 4 bases short and J 1 base short, with 21 bases between. CDR1 LGHDT and CDR2 YNNKEL come from the germline V gene (reference sequence). CDR3 nucleotides: TGTGCCAGCAGCCGCCGCCACCCCAGGGCGTATGGCACAGATACGCAGTATTTT. This translates into CASSRRHPRAYGTDTQYF.

The V call is TRBV12-3 or TRBV12-4, the J call TRBJ1-4, with unresolved D. This CDR3 has 12 amino acids. V lost 5 bases, J lost 8 bases, and 9 bases lay in between. For the CDR3, the DNA is TGTGCCAGCAGTGTGACTGGAGAAAAACTGTTTTTT. Amino acids: CASSVTGEKLFF.

The J gene is TRBJ2-5, the V gene TRBV11-2, with D tentatively TRBD1 or TRBD2 (6 bases each). The germline CDR1 and CDR2 sequences are SGHAT and FQNNGV. V gave up 3 bases and J gave up 4 bases, with 12 bases separating them. This CDR3 has 14 residues. Here the CDR3 DNA reads TGTGCCAGCAGCTTGCGCGGGACAAGAGAGACCCAGTACTTC. This sequence encodes CASSLRGTRETQYF.

This clonotype was seen a handful of times. The rearrangement links TRBV20-1 to TRBJ1-1; TRBD1 aligns across 11 bases. V lost 3 bases, J lost 3 bases, and 0 bases stayed unmatched. Germline lookup yields CDR1 DFQATT and CDR2 SNEGSKA (reference sequence). The CDR3 spans 13 residues. CDR3 bases: TGCAGTGCTAGGGGACAGGGGGACACTGAAGCTTTCTTT. Translated, it gives CSARGQGDTEAFF.

This clonotype was observed a few times. The chain employs TRBV6-2 or TRBV6-3 and TRBJ2-1; TRBD2 agrees at 8 bases. The CDR3 covers 14 residues. Germline trimming cut 2 bases from V and 8 bases from J; bases unmatched to any gene: 5. The germline CDR1 and CDR2 sequences are MNHEY and SVGEGT. The CDR3 reads CASSYGVSGDEQFF. CDR3 DNA: TGTGCCAGCAGTTACGGTGTTAGCGGGGATGAGCAGTTCTTC.

The chain couples TRBV7-9 to TRBJ2-1; possible D gene TRBD2, 6 bases. Germline CDR1 SEHNR, CDR2 FQNEAQ (reference sequence). Trimming shortened V by 4 bases and J by 0 bases, and 13 bases separated the two germline ends. This CDR3 has 16 residues. The CDR3 reads CASSSPRGGSYNEQFF. The CDR3 DNA reads as TGTGCCAGCAGCTCACCGCGGGGTGGCTCCTACAATGAGCAGTTCTTC.

There are a few counts of this clonotype. The chain combines TRBV6-6 with TRBJ2-4; 10 bases line up with TRBD1. Germline assignment: CDR1 MNHNY and CDR2 SVGAGI (reference sequence). CDR3 length equals 14 residues. The junction had 7 bases not matched to a gene; V was cut back by 10 bases and J by 4 bases. CDR3 DNA: TGTGCCATTTCGGACAGGGGGGAGAAAAACATTCAGTACTTC. Encoded protein: CAISDRGEKNIQYF.

This sequence joins TRBV28 and TRBJ1-1; D possibly corresponds to TRBD1 (5 bases). V lost 5 bases, J lost 0 bases, and 13 bases lay in between. This CDR3 is 15 amino acids long. In germline, CDR1 is MDHEN, CDR2 SYDVKM. The CDR3 here is CASSPQGPMNTEAFF. The CDR3 DNA sequence: TGTGCCAGCAGTCCCCAGGGTCCCATGAACACTGAAGCTTTCTTT.

The J gene is TRBJ2-1, the V gene TRBV2; D gene ambiguous. V lost 7 bases to trimming and J lost 0 bases, with 10 bases between them. The V gene's germline CDR1 is SNHLY and CDR2 FYNNEI. CDR3 length equals 14 residues. The CDR3 DNA is TGTGCCAGCACCGGGCCGAGCTCCTACAATGAGCAGTTCTTC. Translated, it gives CASTGPSSYNEQFF.

J is TRBJ2-7 and V is TRBV7-6; TRBD2 matches at 12 bases. J lost 5 bases, V lost 4 bases, and 9 bases had no gene match. This CDR3 is built from 16 residues. Germline CDR1 and CDR2: SGHVS and FNYEAQ. The CDR3 region has the DNA TGTGCCAGCAGCTCACTAGCGGGGGGCCGAGCTGACGAGCAGTACTTC. Translated, it gives CASSSLAGGRADEQYF.

This clonotype appeared a few times. This rearrangement joins TRBV7-2 to TRBJ2-3; 8 bases are a match to TRBD1. CDR1 SGHTA and CDR2 FQGNSA come from the germline V gene. The CDR3 consists of 15 residues. V shed 3 bases, J shed 3 bases, and the junction held 5 bases outside the gene matches. CDR3 residues: CASSLGQVGTDTQYF. The CDR3 coding sequence is TGTGCCAGCAGCTTGGGACAGGTTGGGACAGATACGCAGTATTTT.

This clonotype has ten or more counts. The CDR3, as DNA: TGTGCCAGCAGCTTAGCATCTCTAAGCGAGCAGTACGTC. This codes for CASSLASLSEQYV. This chain links TRBV7-2 with TRBJ2-7, with D hard to call. The CDR3 sequence is 13 residues long. The V gene lost 0 bases and the J gene lost 6 bases, with 9 bases spanning the gap. CDR1 is SGHTA, CDR2 FQGNSA, per germline.

The J gene is TRBJ2-5, the V gene TRBV10-3, with D perhaps TRBD2 (6 bases). Germline-derived CDR1 and CDR2 are ENHRY and SYGVKD. The CDR3 has 15 residues. The V and J ends lost 4 bases and 2 bases respectively, with 14 bases between them. The CDR3 nucleotides read TGTGCCATCAGTGGCGACGGAGGGAGACAAGAGACCCAGTACTTC. This sequence encodes CAISGDGGRQETQYF.